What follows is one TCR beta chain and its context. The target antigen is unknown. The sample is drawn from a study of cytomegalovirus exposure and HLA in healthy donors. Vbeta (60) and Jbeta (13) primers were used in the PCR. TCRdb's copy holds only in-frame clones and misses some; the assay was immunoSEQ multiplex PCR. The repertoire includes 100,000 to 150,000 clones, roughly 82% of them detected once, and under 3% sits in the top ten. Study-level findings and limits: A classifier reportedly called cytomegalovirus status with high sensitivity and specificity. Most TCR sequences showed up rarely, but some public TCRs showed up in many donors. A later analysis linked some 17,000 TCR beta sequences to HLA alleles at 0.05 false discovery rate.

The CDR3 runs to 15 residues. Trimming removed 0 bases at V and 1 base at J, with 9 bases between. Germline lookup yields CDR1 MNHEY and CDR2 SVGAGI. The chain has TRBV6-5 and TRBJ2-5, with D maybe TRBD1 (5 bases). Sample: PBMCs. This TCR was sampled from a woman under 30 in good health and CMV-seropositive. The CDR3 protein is CASSYSGALQETQYF. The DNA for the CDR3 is TGTGCCAGCAGTTACTCTGGGGCACTCCAAGAGACCCAGTACTTC.